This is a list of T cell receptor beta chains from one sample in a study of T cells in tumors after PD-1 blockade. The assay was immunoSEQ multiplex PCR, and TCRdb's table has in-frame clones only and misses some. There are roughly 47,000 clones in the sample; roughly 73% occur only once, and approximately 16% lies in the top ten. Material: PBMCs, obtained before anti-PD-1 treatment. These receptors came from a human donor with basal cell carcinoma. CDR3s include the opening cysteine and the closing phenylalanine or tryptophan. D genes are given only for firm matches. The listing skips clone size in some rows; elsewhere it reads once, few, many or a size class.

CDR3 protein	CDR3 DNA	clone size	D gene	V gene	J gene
CASRMDISNQPQHF	TGTGCCAGCAGGATGGACATTAGCAATCAGCCCCAGCATTTT	NA	NA	TRBV28	TRBJ1-5
CASSLVQGIAYEQYF	TGTGCCAGCAGCTTAGTTCAGGGAATCGCCTACGAGCAGTACTTC	NA	NA	TRBV11-1	TRBJ2-7
CATRGTSSTDTQYF	TGTGCCACCAGGGGGACTAGCAGCACAGATACGCAGTATTTT	NA	TRBD2	TRBV24-1	TRBJ2-3
CASSPSGGQGMLETQYF	TGTGCCAGCAGCCCATCCGGGGGCCAGGGAATGTTGGAGACCCAGTACTTC	once	NA	TRBV7-8	TRBJ2-5
CASSSLGQGGKLFF	TGCGCCAGCAGTAGCCTGGGACAGGGAGGAAAACTGTTTTTT	NA	TRBD1	TRBV10-1	TRBJ1-4
CASSLDRGEYQPQHF	TGCGCCAGCAGTCTTGACAGGGGAGAGTATCAGCCCCAGCATTTT	NA	TRBD1	TRBV23-1	TRBJ1-5
CASSRDSSNQPQHF	TGCGCCAGCAGCCGGGACAGTAGCAATCAGCCCCAGCATTTT	many	TRBD1	TRBV5-1	TRBJ1-5
CASSFSSPSSNEQFF	TGTGCCAGCAGCTTTAGTAGTCCTAGCAGCAATGAGCAGTTCTTC	NA	NA	TRBV7-8	TRBJ2-1
CASSLDAGYSGNTIYF	TGTGCCAGCAGCTTAGACGCGGGCTACTCTGGAAACACCATATATTTT	NA	NA	TRBV7-6	TRBJ1-3
CASSPAAPSYGYTF	TGTGCCAGCAGTCCGGCCGCGCCCTCTTATGGCTACACCTTC	few	NA	TRBV27	TRBJ1-2
CASSLERQGHQPQHF	TGCGCCAGCAGCCTCGAGAGACAGGGCCATCAGCCCCAGCATTTT	once	TRBD1	TRBV4-1	TRBJ1-5
CASSEFHSGRPYEQYF	TGCGCCAGCAGTGAGTTCCATAGCGGGCGGCCCTACGAGCAGTACTTC	few	TRBD2	TRBV10-2	TRBJ2-7
CANSGRQGTAGNTIYF	TGTGCCAACAGCGGGCGACAGGGAACGGCTGGAAACACCATATATTTT	NA	TRBD1	TRBV9	TRBJ1-3
CASSSAGTGGSPEQYF	TGTGCCAGTAGTTCAGCCGGGACAGGGGGTTCCCCCGAGCAGTACTTC	NA	TRBD1	TRBV19	TRBJ2-7
CSVGDIINYGYTF	TGCAGCGTAGGGGACATTATAAACTATGGCTACACCTTC	NA	NA	TRBV29-1	TRBJ1-2
CASSPTRQKMNTEAFF	TGTGCCAGCTCACCGACCCGACAGAAGATGAACACTGAAGCTTTCTTT	NA	NA	TRBV18	TRBJ1-1
CASSQEMLAGRSYEQYF	TGTGCCAGCAGCCAGGAAATGCTGGCGGGGAGGTCCTACGAGCAGTACTTC	NA	NA	TRBV4-2	TRBJ2-7
CASSHYWTGVNTEAFF	TGCGCCAGCAGCCATTATTGGACAGGGGTGAACACTGAAGCTTTCTTT	NA	TRBD1	TRBV5-1	TRBJ1-1
CASRRQGTGNTEAFF	TGTGCCAGCAGACGACAAGGGACAGGGAACACTGAAGCTTTCTTT	NA	TRBD1	TRBV6-4	TRBJ1-1
CASARTGDGDETQYF	TGTGCCAGTGCCCGAACCGGGGATGGGGACGAGACCCAGTACTTC	once	NA	TRBV2	TRBJ2-5
CASSLIGGNQPQHF	TGTGCCAGCAGTTTAATAGGGGGCAATCAGCCCCAGCATTTT	NA	NA	TRBV28	TRBJ1-5
CASSFRGSYNEQFF	TGTGCCAGCAGCTTCCGGGGGTCCTACAATGAGCAGTTCTTC	once	NA	TRBV5-4	TRBJ2-1
CSVEQVHEQFF	TGCAGCGTTGAACAGGTCCATGAGCAGTTCTTC	NA	NA	TRBV29-1	TRBJ2-1
CASSFTRGETQYF	TGTGCCAGTAGTTTCACCAGGGGTGAGACCCAGTACTTC	NA	NA	TRBV19	TRBJ2-5
CASSLPWTANNEQFF	TGTGCCAGCAGCTTACCCTGGACCGCGAACAATGAGCAGTTCTTC	NA	NA	TRBV7-9	TRBJ2-1
CASSSTSTFYEQYF	TGTGCCAGCAGCTCCACTAGCACCTTCTACGAGCAGTACTTC	NA	NA	TRBV7-8	TRBJ2-7
CASSQGAEQYF	TGTGCCAGCAGCCAAGGGGCCGAGCAGTACTTC	NA	NA	TRBV3-1/TRBV3-2	TRBJ2-7
CASSQKSRSNQPQHF	TGTGCCAGCTCACAAAAGTCCCGTTCCAATCAGCCCCAGCATTTT	NA	NA	TRBV18	TRBJ1-5
CASSAETGIYSGANVLTF	TGTGCCAGTAGTGCCGAGACAGGTATTTACTCTGGGGCCAACGTCCTGACTTTC	NA	NA	TRBV19	TRBJ2-6
CASSLAGQGYEQYF	TGTGCCAGCAGCTTAGCCGGCCAGGGTTACGAGCAGTACTTC	NA	NA	TRBV7-6	TRBJ2-7
CASSRGQGQGNGYTF	TGTGCCAGCAGCCGAGGACAGGGACAAGGGAATGGCTACACCTTC	NA	TRBD1	TRBV3-1/TRBV3-2	TRBJ1-2
CTSCAGPQETQYF	TGCACCAGCTGTGCGGGGCCACAAGAGACCCAGTACTTC	NA	NA	TRBV1	TRBJ2-5
CASSLDGYEQYF	TGCGCCAGCAGCTTGGACGGCTACGAGCAGTACTTC	NA	NA	TRBV5-1	TRBJ2-7
CATSVGGPQHF	TGTGCCACCAGTGTCGGGGGGCCCCAGCATTTT	NA	NA	TRBV24-1	TRBJ1-5
CASSATNYEQYF	TGTGCCAGCAGTGCCACTAATTACGAGCAGTACTTC	NA	NA	TRBV6-2/TRBV6-3	TRBJ2-7
CASSESGWTGELFF	TGTGCCAGCAGTGAATCGGGGTGGACCGGGGAGCTGTTTTTT	NA	NA	TRBV2	TRBJ2-2
CASSARDRALPEAFF	TGTGCCAGCAGCGCCCGGGACAGGGCTCTACCTGAAGCTTTCTTT	once	TRBD1	TRBV3-1/TRBV3-2	TRBJ1-1
CASSLIVNTEAFF	TGCGCCAGCAGCTTAATCGTCAACACTGAAGCTTTCTTT	few	NA	TRBV5-1	TRBJ1-1
CASSHTAGGPYNEQFF	TGTGCCAGCAGCCACACAGCGGGGGGGCCCTACAATGAGCAGTTCTTC	NA	TRBD2	TRBV27	TRBJ2-1